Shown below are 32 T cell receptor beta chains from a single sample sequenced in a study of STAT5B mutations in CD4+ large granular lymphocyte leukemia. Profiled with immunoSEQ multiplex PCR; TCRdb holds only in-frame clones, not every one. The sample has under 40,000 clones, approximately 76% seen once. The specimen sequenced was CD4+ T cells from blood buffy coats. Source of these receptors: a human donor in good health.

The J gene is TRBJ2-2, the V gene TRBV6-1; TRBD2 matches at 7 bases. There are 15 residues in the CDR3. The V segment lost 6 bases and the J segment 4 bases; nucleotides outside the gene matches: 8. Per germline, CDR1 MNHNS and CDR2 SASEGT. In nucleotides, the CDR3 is TGTGCCAGCAGGGACAACAGCGGGGTCACCGGGGAGCTGTTTTTT. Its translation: CASRDNSGVTGELFF.

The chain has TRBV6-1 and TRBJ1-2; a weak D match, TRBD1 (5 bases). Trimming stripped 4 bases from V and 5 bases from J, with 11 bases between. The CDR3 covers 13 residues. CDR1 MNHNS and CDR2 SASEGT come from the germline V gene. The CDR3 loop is CASSVTREYGYTF. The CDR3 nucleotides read TGTGCCAGCAGTGTAACCAGGGAATATGGCTACACCTTC.

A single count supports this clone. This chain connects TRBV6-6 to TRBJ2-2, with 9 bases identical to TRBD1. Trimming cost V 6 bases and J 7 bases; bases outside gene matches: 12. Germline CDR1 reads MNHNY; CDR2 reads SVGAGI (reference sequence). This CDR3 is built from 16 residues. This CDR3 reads CASRPTTGGGGGELFF. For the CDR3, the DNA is TGTGCCAGCAGACCCACTACAGGGGGCGGTGGCGGGGAGCTGTTTTTT.

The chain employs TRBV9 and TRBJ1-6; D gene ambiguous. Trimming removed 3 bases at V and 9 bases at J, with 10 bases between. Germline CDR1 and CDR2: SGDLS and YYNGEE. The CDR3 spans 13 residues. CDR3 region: CASSAGGGSPLHF. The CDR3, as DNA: TGTGCCAGCAGCGCCGGAGGAGGTTCACCCCTCCACTTT. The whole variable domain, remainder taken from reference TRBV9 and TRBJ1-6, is DSGVTQTPKHLITATGQRVTLRCSPRSGDLSVYWYQQSLDQGLQFLIQYYNGEERAKGNILERFSAQQFPDLHSELNLSSLELGDSALYFCASSAGGGSPLHFGNGTRLTVT.

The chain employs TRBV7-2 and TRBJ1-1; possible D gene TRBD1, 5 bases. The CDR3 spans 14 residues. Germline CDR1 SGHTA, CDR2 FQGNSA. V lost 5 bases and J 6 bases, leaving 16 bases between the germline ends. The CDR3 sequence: CASSPPYRMSEAFF. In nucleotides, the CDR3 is TGTGCCAGCAGCCCCCCGTACAGGATGTCTGAAGCTTTCTTT.

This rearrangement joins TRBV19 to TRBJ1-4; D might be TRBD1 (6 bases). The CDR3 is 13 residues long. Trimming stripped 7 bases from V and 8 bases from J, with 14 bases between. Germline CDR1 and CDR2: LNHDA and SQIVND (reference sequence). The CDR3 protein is CASIDRSREKLFF. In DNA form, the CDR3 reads TGTGCCAGTATTGACAGGAGCCGCGAAAAACTGTTTTTT. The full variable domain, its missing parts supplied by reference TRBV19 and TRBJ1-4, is DGGITQSPKYLFRKEGQNVTLSCEQNLNHDAMYWYRQDPGQGLRLIYYSQIVNDFQKGDIAEGYSVSREKKESFPLTVTSAQKNPTAFYLCASIDRSREKLFFGSGTQLSVL.

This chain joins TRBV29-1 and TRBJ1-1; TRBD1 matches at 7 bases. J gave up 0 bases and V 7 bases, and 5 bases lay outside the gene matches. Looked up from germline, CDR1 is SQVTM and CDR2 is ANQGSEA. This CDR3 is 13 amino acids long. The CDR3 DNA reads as TGCAGCGCCTGCGGACAGGTGAACACTGAAGCTTTCTTT. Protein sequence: CSACGQVNTEAFF.

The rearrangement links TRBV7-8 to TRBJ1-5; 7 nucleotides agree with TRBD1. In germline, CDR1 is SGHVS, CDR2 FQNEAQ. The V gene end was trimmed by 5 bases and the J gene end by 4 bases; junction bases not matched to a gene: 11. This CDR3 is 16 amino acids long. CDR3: CASSPTGTVKNQPQHF. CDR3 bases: TGTGCCAGCAGCCCAACCGGGACAGTTAAAAATCAGCCCCAGCATTTT.

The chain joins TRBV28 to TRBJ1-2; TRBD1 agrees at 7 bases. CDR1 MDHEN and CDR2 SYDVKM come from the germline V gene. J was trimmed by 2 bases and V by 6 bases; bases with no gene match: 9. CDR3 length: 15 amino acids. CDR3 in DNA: TGTGCCAGCAGAGCAGGGGGGGCAGGGAACTATGGCTACACCTTC. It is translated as CASRAGGAGNYGYTF.

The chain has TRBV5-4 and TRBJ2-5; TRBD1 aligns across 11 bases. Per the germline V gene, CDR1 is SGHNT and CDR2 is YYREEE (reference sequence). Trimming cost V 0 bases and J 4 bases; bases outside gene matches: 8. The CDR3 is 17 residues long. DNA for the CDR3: TGTGCCAGCAGCTTGGGTGCAGGACAGGGGGCAGGAGAGACCCAGTACTTC. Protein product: CASSLGAGQGAGETQYF.

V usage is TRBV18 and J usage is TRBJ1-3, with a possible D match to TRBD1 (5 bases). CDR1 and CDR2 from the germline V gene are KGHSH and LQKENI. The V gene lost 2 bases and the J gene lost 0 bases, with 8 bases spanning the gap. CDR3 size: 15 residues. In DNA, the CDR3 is TGTGCCAGCTCACCAGGACACAACTCTGGAAACACCATATATTTT. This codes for CASSPGHNSGNTIYF. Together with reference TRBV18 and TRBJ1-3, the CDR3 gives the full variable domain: NAGVMQNPRHLVRRRGQEARLRCSPMKGHSHVYWYRQLPEEGLKFMVYLQKENIIDESGMPKERFSAEFPKEGPSILRIQQVVRGDSAAYFCASSPGHNSGNTIYFGEGSWLTVV.

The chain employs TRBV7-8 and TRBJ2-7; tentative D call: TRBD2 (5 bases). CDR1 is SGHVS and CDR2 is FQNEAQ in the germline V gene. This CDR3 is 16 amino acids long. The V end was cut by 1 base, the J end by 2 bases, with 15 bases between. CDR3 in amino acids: CASSLGVRGSAYEQYF. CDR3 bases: TGTGCCAGCAGCTTAGGGGTTCGGGGATCGGCCTACGAGCAGTACTTC.

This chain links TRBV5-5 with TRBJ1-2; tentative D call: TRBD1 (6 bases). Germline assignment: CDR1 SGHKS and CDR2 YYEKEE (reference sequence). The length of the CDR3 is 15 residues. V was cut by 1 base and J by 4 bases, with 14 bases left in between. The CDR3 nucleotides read TGTGCCAGCAGCTTGCTGGCTACAGGGCTCTATGGCTACACCTTC. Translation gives CASSLLATGLYGYTF.

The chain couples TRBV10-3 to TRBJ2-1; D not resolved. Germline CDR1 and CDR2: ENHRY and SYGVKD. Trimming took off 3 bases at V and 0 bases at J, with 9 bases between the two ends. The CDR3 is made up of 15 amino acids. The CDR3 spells CAISDSPSSYNEQFF. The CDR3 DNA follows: TGTGCCATCAGTGACAGCCCGAGCTCCTACAATGAGCAGTTCTTC.

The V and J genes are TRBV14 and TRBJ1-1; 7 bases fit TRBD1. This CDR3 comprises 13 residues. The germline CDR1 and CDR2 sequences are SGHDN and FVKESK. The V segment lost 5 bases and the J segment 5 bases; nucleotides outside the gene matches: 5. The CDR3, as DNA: TGTGCCAGCAGCTACGACAGGGTAACTGAAGCTTTCTTT. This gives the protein CASSYDRVTEAFF.

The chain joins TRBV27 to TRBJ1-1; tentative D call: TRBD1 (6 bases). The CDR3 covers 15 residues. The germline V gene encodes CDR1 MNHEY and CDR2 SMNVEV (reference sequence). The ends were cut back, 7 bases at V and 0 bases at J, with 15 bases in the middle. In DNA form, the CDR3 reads TGTGCCAGCACCCGGGACAACTTCCTGAACACTGAAGCTTTCTTT. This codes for CASTRDNFLNTEAFF.

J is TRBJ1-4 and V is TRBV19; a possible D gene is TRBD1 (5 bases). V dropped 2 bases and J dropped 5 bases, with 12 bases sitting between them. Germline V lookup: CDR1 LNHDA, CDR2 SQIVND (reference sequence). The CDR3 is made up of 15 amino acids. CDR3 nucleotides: TGTGCCAGTAGTATACTGGGGGGTAGCAATGAAAAACTGTTTTTT. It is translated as CASSILGGSNEKLFF. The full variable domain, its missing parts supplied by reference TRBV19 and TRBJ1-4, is DGGITQSPKYLFRKEGQNVTLSCEQNLNHDAMYWYRQDPGQGLRLIYYSQIVNDFQKGDIAEGYSVSREKKESFPLTVTSAQKNPTAFYLCASSILGGSNEKLFFGSGTQLSVL.

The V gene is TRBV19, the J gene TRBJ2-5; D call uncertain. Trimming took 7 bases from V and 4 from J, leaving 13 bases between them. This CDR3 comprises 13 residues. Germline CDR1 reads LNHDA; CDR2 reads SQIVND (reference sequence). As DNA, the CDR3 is TGTGCCAGTACCTCGAACTGGGGAGAGACCCAGTACTTC. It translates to CASTSNWGETQYF.

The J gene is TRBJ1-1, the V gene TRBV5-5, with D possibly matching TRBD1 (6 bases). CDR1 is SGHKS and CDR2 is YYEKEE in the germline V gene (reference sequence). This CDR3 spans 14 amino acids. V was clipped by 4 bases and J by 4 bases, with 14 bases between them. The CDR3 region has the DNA TGTGCCAGCAGCGGAGGACAAGGGGGCACTGAAGCTTTCTTT. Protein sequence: CASSGGQGGTEAFF.

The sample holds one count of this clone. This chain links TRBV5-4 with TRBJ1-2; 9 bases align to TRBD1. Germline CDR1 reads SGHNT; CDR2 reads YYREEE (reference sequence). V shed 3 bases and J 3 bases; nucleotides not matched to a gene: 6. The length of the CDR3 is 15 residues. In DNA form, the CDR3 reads TGTGCCAGCAGCTCCACAGGGGGCGCCCACTATGGCTACACCTTC. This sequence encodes CASSSTGGAHYGYTF. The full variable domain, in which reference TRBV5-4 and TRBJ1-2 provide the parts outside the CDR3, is ETGVTQSPTHLIKTRGQQVTLRCSSQSGHNTVSWYQQALGQGPQFIFQYYREEENGRGNFPPRFSGLQFPNYSSELNVNALELDDSALYLCASSSTGGAHYGYTFGSGTRLTVV.

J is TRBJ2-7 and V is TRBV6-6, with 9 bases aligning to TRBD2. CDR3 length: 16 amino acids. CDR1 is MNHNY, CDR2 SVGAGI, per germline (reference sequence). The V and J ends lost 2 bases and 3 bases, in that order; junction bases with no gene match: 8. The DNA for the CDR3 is TGTGCCAGCAGTTACCCCACGGGAGCGGGGGGCTACGAGCAGTACTTC. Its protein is CASSYPTGAGGYEQYF.

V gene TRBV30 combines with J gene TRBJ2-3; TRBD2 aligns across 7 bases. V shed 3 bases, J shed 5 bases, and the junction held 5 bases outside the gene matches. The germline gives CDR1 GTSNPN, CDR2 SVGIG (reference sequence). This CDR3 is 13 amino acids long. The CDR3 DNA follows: TGTGCCTGGAGAGTTGCGGGGGTAGATACGCAGTATTTT. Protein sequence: CAWRVAGVDTQYF.

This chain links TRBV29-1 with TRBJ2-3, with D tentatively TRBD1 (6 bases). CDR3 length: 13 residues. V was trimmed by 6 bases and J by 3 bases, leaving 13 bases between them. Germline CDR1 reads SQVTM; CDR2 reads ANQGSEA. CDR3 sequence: CSVDRIGTDTQYF. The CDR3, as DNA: TGCAGCGTGGACAGAATCGGTACAGATACGCAGTATTTT.

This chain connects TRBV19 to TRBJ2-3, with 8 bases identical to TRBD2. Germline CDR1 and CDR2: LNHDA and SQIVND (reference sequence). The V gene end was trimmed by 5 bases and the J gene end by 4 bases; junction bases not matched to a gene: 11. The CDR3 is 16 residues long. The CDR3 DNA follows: TGTGCCAGTAGTCAAATGGCGGGGGGTTTATCAGATACGCAGTATTTT. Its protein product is CASSQMAGGLSDTQYF.

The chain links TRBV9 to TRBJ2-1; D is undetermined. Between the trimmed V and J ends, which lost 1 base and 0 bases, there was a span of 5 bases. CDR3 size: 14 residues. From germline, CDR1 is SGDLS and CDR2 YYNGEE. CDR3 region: CASSVSSSYNEQFF. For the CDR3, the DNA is TGTGCCAGCAGCGTATCTAGCTCCTACAATGAGCAGTTCTTC.

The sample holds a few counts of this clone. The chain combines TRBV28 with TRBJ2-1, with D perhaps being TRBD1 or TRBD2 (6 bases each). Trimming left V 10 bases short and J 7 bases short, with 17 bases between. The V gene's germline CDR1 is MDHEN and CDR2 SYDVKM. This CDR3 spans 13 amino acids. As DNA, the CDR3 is TGTGCCACCCGGGGGCCGAACCGGAATGAGCAGTTCTTC. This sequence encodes CATRGPNRNEQFF.

This CDR3 is CASSPLFTGGSYEQYF. The CDR3 DNA follows: TGTGCCAGCTCACCATTGTTTACAGGGGGGTCCTACGAGCAGTACTTC. V is TRBV18 and J is TRBJ2-7, with 8 bases lining up with TRBD1. This CDR3 contains 16 residues. Germline V gene sequence: CDR1 KGHSH, CDR2 LQKENI. V trimming: 2 bases; J trimming: 1 base; junction bases outside the gene matches: 7.

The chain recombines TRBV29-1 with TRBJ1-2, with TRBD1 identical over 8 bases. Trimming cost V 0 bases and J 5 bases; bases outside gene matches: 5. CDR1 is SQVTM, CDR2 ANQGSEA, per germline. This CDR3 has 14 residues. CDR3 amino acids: CSVEETGADYGYTF. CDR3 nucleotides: TGCAGCGTTGAAGAGACAGGGGCGGATTATGGCTACACCTTC.

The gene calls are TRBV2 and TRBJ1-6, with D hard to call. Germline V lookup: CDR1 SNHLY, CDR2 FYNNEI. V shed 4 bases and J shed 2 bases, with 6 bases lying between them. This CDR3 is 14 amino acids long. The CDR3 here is CASSGPAYNSPLHF. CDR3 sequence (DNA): TGTGCCAGCAGTGGACCAGCCTATAATTCACCCCTCCACTTT.

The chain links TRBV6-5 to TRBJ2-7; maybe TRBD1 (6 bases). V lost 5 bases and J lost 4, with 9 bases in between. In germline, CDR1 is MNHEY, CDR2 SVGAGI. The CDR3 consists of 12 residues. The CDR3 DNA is TGTGCCAGCAGTAAACAGGGATACGAGCAGTACTTC. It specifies CASSKQGYEQYF.

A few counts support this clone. Written as DNA, the CDR3 is TGTGCCAGCAGTGACGGGACAGTCTACGAGCAGTACTTC. Its protein is CASSDGTVYEQYF. This chain joins TRBV2 and TRBJ2-7, with 7 bases lining up with TRBD1. V trimming: 3 bases; J trimming: 3 bases; junction bases outside the gene matches: 2. The V gene's germline CDR1 is SNHLY and CDR2 FYNNEI. The CDR3 contains 13 residues. Variable domain in full (rest from reference TRBV2 and TRBJ2-7): EPEVTQTPSHQVTQMGQEVILRCVPISNHLYFYWYRQILGQKVEFLVSFYNNEISEKSEIFDDQFSVERPDGSNFTLKIRSTKLEDSAMYFCASSDGTVYEQYFGPGTRLTVT.

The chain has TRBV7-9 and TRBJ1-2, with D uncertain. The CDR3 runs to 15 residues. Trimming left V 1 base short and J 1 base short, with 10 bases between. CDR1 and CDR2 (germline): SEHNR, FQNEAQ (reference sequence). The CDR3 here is CASSLEIVRNYGYTF. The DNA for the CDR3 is TGTGCCAGCAGCTTAGAAATAGTACGTAACTATGGCTACACCTTC.